There are a few counts of the clone carrying this TCR beta chain. Its specificity is unknown. The sample is drawn from a study of cytomegalovirus exposure and HLA in healthy donors. General study results and limits: Presence/absence analyses took donor sequencing depth as roughly uniform. In an earlier analysis, about 87% or about 30%: the productive usage of most TCR beta V segments. CMV serostatus alone was available as immune exposure information. The study listed approximately 170 cytomegalovirus-associated TCR beta chains.

Germline V gene lookup returns CDR1 SQVTM and CDR2 ANQGSEA. V shed 7 bases and J 6 bases; nucleotides not matched to a gene: 9. The CDR3 length is 12 residues. 60 Vbeta and 13 Jbeta primers were used in PCR. Measured with immunoSEQ multiplex PCR; TCRdb has only the in-frame clones, and not every one. The sample has around 53,000 clones, roughly 73% seen once. This receptor was taken from a man between 18 and 35 years old in good health and CMV-seronegative. The chain recombines TRBV29-1 with TRBJ2-7; 7 bases match TRBD1. The sequenced sample was PBMCs. DNA for the CDR3: TGCAGCGGGTTGACAGGGAACGCCGAGCAGTACTTC. This gives the protein CSGLTGNAEQYF.